These 32 T cell receptor beta chains were sequenced from one sample in a study of CD8 T cells in Susac syndrome. RNA was extracted with the RNeasy kit, and a quantity of about 0.45 to 1 ug was reverse transcribed using random hexamers. TCRdb used MiXCR to reprocess the immunoSEQ multiplex PCR reads, holding one entry per CDR3 protein. The table has some 180,000 distinct CDR3 sequences, more than 85% seen once. The sample consisted of CD4+ T cells from PBMCs. Source of these receptors: a human donor with Susac syndrome.

This sequence joins TRBV28 and TRBJ2-1, with D hard to call. This CDR3 region has 15 residues. V lost 3 bases and J 5 bases, leaving 14 bases between the germline ends. Germline CDR1 and CDR2: MDHEN and SYDVKM. The CDR3 DNA follows: TGTGCCAGCAGTTTGGAAACTGTTCGGGACAATGAGCAGTTCTTC. This encodes CASSLETVRDNEQFF.

The chain recombines TRBV5-1 with TRBJ2-2, with TRBD2 matching 10 bases. The CDR3 has 16 residues. Germline CDR1 and CDR2: SGHRS and YFSETQ. J lost 4 bases, V lost 4 bases, and 7 bases had no gene match. CDR3 loop: CASSPGLAPITGELFF. The CDR3, as DNA: TGCGCCAGCAGCCCGGGACTAGCGCCTATCACCGGGGAGCTGTTTTTT.

The V and J genes are TRBV3-1 and TRBJ2-5, with TRBD2 as a possible D gene (6 bases). Trimming cost V 0 bases and J 4 bases, with 15 bases left between them. This CDR3 is 16 amino acids long. Germline V gene lookup returns CDR1 LGHDT and CDR2 YNNKEL (reference sequence). CDR3 in amino acids: CASSQDGDFYGETQYF. The DNA of the CDR3 is TGTGCCAGCAGCCAAGATGGGGACTTTTACGGAGAGACCCAGTACTTC.

This CDR3 is CASKRTSWRLNTGELFF. The CDR3 nucleotides read TGTGCCAGTAAGAGGACTTCTTGGCGTTTGAACACCGGGGAGCTGTTTTTT. The chain carries TRBV19 and TRBJ2-2; tentative D call: TRBD2 (5 bases). This CDR3 has 17 residues. Trimming removed 7 bases at V and 1 base at J, with 19 bases between. Germline V gene lookup returns CDR1 LNHDA and CDR2 SQIVND (reference sequence).

CDR3 residues: CSYLAGVGTDTQYF. The CDR3 nucleotides are TGCAGCTATCTAGCGGGAGTAGGAACAGATACGCAGTATTTT. The chain recombines TRBV20-1 with TRBJ2-3; 10 bases line up with TRBD2. The CDR3 consists of 14 residues. Germline assignment: CDR1 DFQATT and CDR2 SNEGSKA (reference sequence).

As for this clonotype: One end of the junction does not line up with germline, which may come from a read error. The J gene is TRBJ2-6, the V gene TRBV19, with D tentatively TRBD2 (7 bases). Germline V CDR1 and CDR2: LNHDA, SQIVND (reference sequence). This CDR3 is 17 amino acids long. CDR3 bases: TGTGCAAGTAGGGGGGGTACAGGACTCTCTGGGGCCAACGTCCTGACTTTC. Its translation: CASRGGTGLSGANVLTF.

The chain is built from TRBV5-6 and TRBJ2-6, with D unclear. The CDR3 is 18 amino acids. Germline assignment: CDR1 SGHDT and CDR2 YYEEEE. The germline V and J ends were trimmed by 0 bases and 1 base, with 14 bases remaining between them. CDR3 region: CASSLEKLTTSGANVLTF. In DNA form, the CDR3 reads TGTGCCAGCAGCTTGGAAAAGCTTACCACTTCTGGGGCCAACGTCCTGACTTTC. The full variable domain, completed using reference TRBV5-6 and TRBJ2-6, is DAGVTQSPTHLIKTRGQQVTLRCSPKSGHDTVSWYQQALGQGPQFIFQYYEEEERQRGNFPDRFSGHQFPNYSSELNVNALLLGDSALYLCASSLEKLTTSGANVLTFGAGSRLTVL.

The chain couples TRBV2 to TRBJ1-2, with 7 bases identical to TRBD1. The junction had 12 bases not matched to a gene; V was cut back by 10 bases and J by 7 bases. This CDR3 contains 13 residues. Germline CDR1 reads SNHLY; CDR2 reads FYNNEI. The CDR3 DNA is TGTGCCACCAGGGGACAGATGGATTCTGGCTACACCTTC. Protein product: CATRGQMDSGYTF.

This chain connects TRBV6-6 to TRBJ1-5, with TRBD1 as a possible D gene (5 bases). The germline V and J ends were trimmed by 7 bases and 5 bases, with 12 bases remaining between them. The germline V gene has CDR1 MNHNY and CDR2 SVGAGI (reference sequence). The CDR3 is made up of 13 amino acids. CDR3 DNA sequence: TGTGCCAGCACCCATGAGGGGTATCAGCCCCAGCATTTT. Translating gives CASTHEGYQPQHF.

The V and J genes are TRBV7-2 and TRBJ1-2; TRBD1 matches at 8 bases. J was trimmed by 3 bases and V by 0 bases; bases with no gene match: 0. CDR1 is SGHTA, CDR2 FQGNSA, per germline. The CDR3 contains 14 residues. This CDR3 is CASSLATGDYGYTF. CDR3 bases: TGTGCCAGCAGCTTAGCGACAGGGGACTATGGCTACACCTTC.

This clonotype was counted once. This chain uses TRBV2 with TRBJ2-7, with TRBD2 as a possible D gene (6 bases). Germline loops: CDR1 SNHLY, CDR2 FYNNEI. V lost 11 bases, J lost 5 bases, and 10 bases lay in between. The CDR3 length is 10 residues. CDR3 sequence: CAGGRNEQYF. The CDR3 DNA sequence: TGTGCCGGGGGGAGGAACGAGCAGTACTTC. Looking up the rest from reference TRBV2 and TRBJ2-7 gives the full variable domain: EPEVTQTPSHQVTQMGQEVILRCVPISNHLYFYWYRQILGQKVEFLVSFYNNEISEKSEIFDDQFSVERPDGSNFTLKIRSTKLEDSAMYFCAGGRNEQYFGPGTRLTVT.

The chain carries TRBV14 and TRBJ1-1, with TRBD1 matching 7 bases. Germline trimming cut 4 bases from V and 1 base from J; bases unmatched to any gene: 12. The V gene's germline CDR1 is SGHDN and CDR2 FVKESK. The CDR3 covers 17 residues. The CDR3 here is CASSRKGWTGTNTEAFF. CDR3 DNA: TGTGCCAGCAGCCGGAAAGGTTGGACAGGAACGAACACTGAAGCTTTCTTT.

The chain couples TRBV3-1 to TRBJ2-1; 7 bases align to TRBD2. The CDR3 totals 15 residues. Unmatched junction bases numbered 9, after V lost 3 bases and J lost 7 bases. Germline lookup yields CDR1 LGHDT and CDR2 YNNKEL (reference sequence). CDR3 DNA sequence: TGTGCCAGCAGCCAGGGTAGCGGGTCGGGGAATGAGCAGTTCTTC. It codes for CASSQGSGSGNEQFF.

V and J are TRBV29-1 and TRBJ2-7, with D possibly matching TRBD2 (5 bases). Germline CDR1 SQVTM, CDR2 ANQGSEA. Trimming removed 6 bases at V and 4 bases at J, with 13 bases between. The CDR3 covers 12 residues. Here the CDR3 reads CSVADGEYEQYF. The CDR3 region has the DNA TGCAGCGTAGCGGACGGGGAGTACGAGCAGTACTTC.

J is TRBJ1-2 and V is TRBV30; D uncertain. Trimming stripped 0 bases from V and 4 bases from J, with 6 bases between. Looked up from germline, CDR1 is GTSNPN and CDR2 is SVGIG (reference sequence). The length of the CDR3 is 12 residues. In DNA, the CDR3 is TGTGCCTGGAGTGTACAACCCTATGGCTACACCTTC. Protein product: CAWSVQPYGYTF. Drawing the rest from reference TRBV30 and TRBJ1-2, the complete variable domain is SQTIHQWPATLVQPVGSPLSLECTVEGTSNPNLYWYRQAAGRGLQLLFYSVGIGQISSEVPQNLSASRPQDRQFILSSKKLLLSDSGFYLCAWSVQPYGYTFGSGTRLTVV.

The chain uses TRBV3-1 and TRBJ1-6; tentative D call: TRBD1 (5 bases). From germline, CDR1 is LGHDT and CDR2 YNNKEL (reference sequence). The length of the CDR3 is 16 residues. With 4 bases removed from V and 1 base from J, the gap between germline ends came to 11 bases. Here the CDR3 DNA reads TGTGCCAGCAGCCTCGGGGACGGATCCTATAATTCACCCCTCCACTTT. The encoded protein is CASSLGDGSYNSPLHF. Full variable domain (outside the CDR3, taken from reference TRBV3-1 and TRBJ1-6): DTAVSQTPKYLVTQMGNDKSIKCEQNLGHDTMYWYKQDSKKFLKIMFSYNNKELIINETVPNRFSPKSPDKAHLNLHINSLELGDSAVYFCASSLGDGSYNSPLHFGNGTRLTVT.

This sequence joins TRBV6-5 and TRBJ1-3; no clear D gene. Germline V CDR1 and CDR2: MNHEY, SVGAGI. Trimming removed 8 bases at V and 1 base at J, with 15 bases between. This CDR3 region has 15 residues. The CDR3 sequence is CASSRALRSGNTIYF. The CDR3 DNA sequence: TGTGCCAGCTCGAGGGCCCTAAGATCTGGAAACACCATATATTTT.

This chain joins TRBV5-5 and TRBJ1-5; maybe TRBD1 (6 bases). CDR3 size: 15 residues. Germline values: CDR1 SGHKS, CDR2 YYEKEE (reference sequence). The V end lost 3 bases, the J end lost 6 bases, and 16 bases lay between the germline ends. CDR3 in DNA: TGTGCCAGCAGCTCCCAAACAGGGCAGGGTCAGCCCCAGCATTTT. It translates to CASSSQTGQGQPQHF.

The gene calls are TRBV25-1 and TRBJ2-3, with 7 bases identical to TRBD2. Germline CDR1 MGHDK, CDR2 SYGVNS. J was trimmed by 0 bases and V by 4 bases; bases with no gene match: 13. The CDR3 totals 18 residues. The CDR3 region has the DNA TGTGCCAGCAGTGGAGGGGAGGGGCAAGACACTAGCACAGATACGCAGTATTTT. Residues: CASSGGEGQDTSTDTQYF.

The rearrangement links TRBV18 to TRBJ2-7; no clear D. Trimming pared 0 bases from V and 6 bases from J, leaving 9 bases between. Germline V CDR1 and CDR2: KGHSH, LQKENI. The CDR3 has 13 amino acids. The CDR3: CASSPPITSEQYF. CDR3 coding DNA: TGTGCCAGCTCACCACCGATCACCTCCGAGCAGTACTTC.

This clonotype was seen a single time. The V call is TRBV28, the J call TRBJ2-7; tentatively, D is TRBD1 (6 bases). The CDR3 is 13 residues long. CDR1 is MDHEN and CDR2 is SYDVKM in the germline V gene. Trimming left V 8 bases short and J 2 bases short, with 13 bases between. CDR3 sequence reads: CASGGQPTYEQYF. Written as DNA, the CDR3 is TGTGCCAGCGGGGGACAACCAACCTACGAGCAGTACTTC.

The chain is built from TRBV12-3 or TRBV12-4 and TRBJ1-1, with D unresolved. This CDR3 has 14 residues. Trimming removed 5 bases from V and 2 bases from J, with 12 bases in between. The CDR3 DNA follows: TGTGCCAGCAGTCCACTGGCGGAAAACACTGAAGCTTTCTTT. This encodes CASSPLAENTEAFF.

This chain joins TRBV5-8 and TRBJ2-5, with D perhaps matching TRBD2 (7 bases). V was shortened by 2 bases and J by 3 bases, with 11 bases between the two germline ends. Germline V lookup: CDR1 SGHTS, CDR2 YDEGEE. This CDR3 comprises 14 residues. The CDR3 region is CASSFGGHKETQYF. CDR3 DNA sequence: TGTGCCAGCAGCTTCGGGGGGCACAAAGAGACCCAGTACTTC.

This clonotype was found once. This chain uses TRBV5-1 with TRBJ2-5; possible D gene TRBD2, 5 bases. The CDR3 runs to 14 residues. Per germline, CDR1 SGHRS and CDR2 YFSETQ. V was pared by 0 bases and J by 5 bases, with 11 bases between. CDR3 sequence reads: CASSLAAGEETQYF. The CDR3 nucleotides read TGCGCCAGCAGCTTGGCGGCGGGTGAGGAGACCCAGTACTTC. The whole variable domain, remainder taken from reference TRBV5-1 and TRBJ2-5, is KAGVTQTPRYLIKTRGQQVTLSCSPISGHRSVSWYQQTPGQGLQFLFEYFSETQRNKGNFPGRFSGRQFSNSRSEMNVSTLELGDSALYLCASSLAAGEETQYFGPGTRLLVL.

The chain has TRBV5-1 and TRBJ1-6, with 9 nucleotides matching TRBD1. V was clipped by 4 bases and J by 10 bases; unmatched bases: 9. Germline loops: CDR1 SGHRS, CDR2 YFSETQ. The CDR3 contains 15 residues. The CDR3 sequence: CASSPDGTGWSPLHF. In nucleotides, the CDR3 is TGCGCCAGCAGCCCGGACGGGACAGGGTGGTCACCCCTCCACTTT.

V and J are TRBV3-1 and TRBJ2-6; no clear D. Germline V gene sequence: CDR1 LGHDT, CDR2 YNNKEL (reference sequence). V shed 1 base and J shed 0 bases, with 16 bases lying between them. The CDR3 runs 19 residues. DNA of the CDR3: TGTGCCAGCAGCCAAGGTCGGCCTTCCCACTCCTCTGGGGCCAACGTCCTGACTTTC. It yields the protein CASSQGRPSHSSGANVLTF.

CDR3 in DNA: TGTGCCAGCACTGTGAGACAGGGGGAAACCGGGGAGCTGTTTTTT. The encoded protein is CASTVRQGETGELFF. V usage is TRBV25-1 and J usage is TRBJ2-2; 9 bases are shared with TRBD1. Germline CDR1 reads MGHDK; CDR2 reads SYGVNS. V was clipped by 7 bases and J by 5 bases; unmatched bases: 8. The CDR3 is made up of 15 amino acids.

The CDR3 spells CASSQDWTYYNEQFF. CDR3 nucleotides: TGCGCCAGCAGCCAAGACTGGACTTACTACAATGAGCAGTTCTTC. The rearrangement uses TRBV4-1 and TRBJ2-1; possibly TRBD2 for D (5 bases). This CDR3 has 15 amino acids. Per the germline V gene, CDR1 is MGHRA and CDR2 is YSYEKL. V lost 0 bases and J 3 bases, leaving 9 bases between the germline ends.

This chain connects TRBV18 to TRBJ2-5; either TRBD1 or TRBD2 may fit D (5 bases each). Trimming stripped 5 bases from V and 2 bases from J, with 21 bases between. This CDR3 contains 17 residues. Germline V lookup: CDR1 KGHSH, CDR2 LQKENI. CDR3 bases: TGTGCCAGCTCATCGATCCGGGACCACTACTTGCAAGAGACCCAGTACTTC. It codes for CASSSIRDHYLQETQYF.

This chain joins TRBV7-9 and TRBJ2-1; 9 nucleotides line up with TRBD1. The CDR3 consists of 15 residues. From germline, CDR1 is SEHNR and CDR2 FQNEAQ (reference sequence). Losses at the gene ends were 5 bases for V and 9 bases for J; bases not matched to a gene: 11. CDR3 nucleotides: TGTGCCAGCAGCCGACCAGGGGACAGGGATATTGAGCAGTTCTTC. Translation gives CASSRPGDRDIEQFF.

This clonotype showed up just once. CDR3 in amino acids: CASSLGETPEQFF. The DNA for the CDR3 is TGTGCCAGCAGCTTAGGGGAGACCCCTGAGCAGTTCTTC. This rearrangement joins TRBV7-9 to TRBJ2-1; D perhaps matches TRBD2 (5 bases). The CDR3 spans 13 residues. The V gene's germline CDR1 is SEHNR and CDR2 FQNEAQ (reference sequence). Trimming stripped 1 base from V and 9 bases from J, with 10 bases between. The entire variable domain, with the rest obtained from reference TRBV7-9 and TRBJ2-1, is as follows: DTGVSQNPRHKITKRGQNVTFRCDPISEHNRLYWYRQTLGQGPEFLTYFQNEAQLEKSRLLSDRFSAERPKGSFSTLEIQRTEQGDSAMYLCASSLGETPEQFFGPGTRLTVL.

The chain uses TRBV20-1 and TRBJ2-3; TRBD2 is a possible D gene (5 bases). The CDR3 has 14 amino acids. Between the trimmed V and J ends, which lost 3 bases and 5 bases, there was a span of 15 bases. The germline V gene encodes CDR1 DFQATT and CDR2 SNEGSKA (reference sequence). CDR3 in DNA: TGCAGTGCTAGGGTTCCGGTAGCGCTAGATACGCAGTATTTT. This codes for CSARVPVALDTQYF.